The TCR beta chain described here comes from a study of CD8+ T cells in alopecia areata. Points on this clone: Its cognate antigen is unknown.

Study-wide findings and caveats: Clonality was higher in lesional than normal scalp, especially in alopecia totalis/universalis.

It was cDNA, reverse transcribed from extracted RNA, that served as the sequencing template. Generated by immunoSEQ multiplex PCR, the TCRdb table keeps only in-frame clones and is missing some. The table records fewer than 250,000 clones, under 80% of them present only once. Trimming shortened V by 5 bases and J by 8 bases, and 7 bases separated the two germline ends. CDR3 length equals 10 residues. CDR1 is DFQATT and CDR2 is SNEGSKA in the germline V gene (reference sequence). The treatment denotes: oral pan-JAK inhibitor, 5-10 mg twice daily. The chain recombines TRBV20-1 with TRBJ2-1; D gene uncertain. Sequences were derived from CD4+ T cells sorted from blood, sampled between weeks 49 and 50, from a patient treated with tofacitinib. The receptor's source is a human donor with alopecia areata. In DNA form, the CDR3 reads TGCAGTGCTCAAAGCGATGAGCAGTTCTTC. The encoded protein is CSAQSDEQFF.